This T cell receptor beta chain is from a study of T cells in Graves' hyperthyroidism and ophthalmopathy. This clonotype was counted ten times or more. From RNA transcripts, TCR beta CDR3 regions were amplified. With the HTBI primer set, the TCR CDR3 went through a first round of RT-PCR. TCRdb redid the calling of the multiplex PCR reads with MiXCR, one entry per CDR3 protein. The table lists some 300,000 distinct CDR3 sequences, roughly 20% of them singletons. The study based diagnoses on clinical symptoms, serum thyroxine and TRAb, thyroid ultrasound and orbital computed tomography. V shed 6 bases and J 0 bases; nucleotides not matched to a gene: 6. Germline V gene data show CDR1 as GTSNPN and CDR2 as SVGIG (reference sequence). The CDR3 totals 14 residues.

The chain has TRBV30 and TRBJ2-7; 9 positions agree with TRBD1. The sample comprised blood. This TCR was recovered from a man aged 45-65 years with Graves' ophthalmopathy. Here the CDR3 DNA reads TGTGCCTGCTCCGGGACAGGGAACTCCTACGAGCAGTACTTC. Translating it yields CACSGTGNSYEQYF.